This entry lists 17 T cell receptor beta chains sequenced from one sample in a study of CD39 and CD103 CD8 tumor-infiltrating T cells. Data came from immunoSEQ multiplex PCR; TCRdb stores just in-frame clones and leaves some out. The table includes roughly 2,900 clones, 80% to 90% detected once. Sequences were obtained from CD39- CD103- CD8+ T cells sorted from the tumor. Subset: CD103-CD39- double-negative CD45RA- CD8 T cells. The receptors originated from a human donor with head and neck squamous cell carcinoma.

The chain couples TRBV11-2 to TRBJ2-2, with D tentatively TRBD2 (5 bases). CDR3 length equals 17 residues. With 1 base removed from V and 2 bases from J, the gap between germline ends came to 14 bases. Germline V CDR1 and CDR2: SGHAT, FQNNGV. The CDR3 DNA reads TGTGCCAGCAGCTTAGTAGACGGGGTGGGTAACACCGGGGAGCTGTTTTTT. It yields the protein CASSLVDGVGNTGELFF. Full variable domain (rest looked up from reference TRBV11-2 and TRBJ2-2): EAGVAQSPRYKIIEKRQSVAFWCNPISGHATLYWYQQILGQGPKLLIQFQNNGVVDDSQLPKDRFSAERLKGVDSTLKIQPAKLEDSAVYLCASSLVDGVGNTGELFFGEGSRLTVL.

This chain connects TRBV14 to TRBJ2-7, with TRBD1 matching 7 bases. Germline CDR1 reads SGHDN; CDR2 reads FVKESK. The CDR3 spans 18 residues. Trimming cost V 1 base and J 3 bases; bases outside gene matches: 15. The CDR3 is CASSQVVGDSHNYYEQYF. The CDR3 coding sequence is TGTGCCAGCAGCCAAGTTGTAGGGGACAGTCACAATTACTACGAGCAGTACTTC.

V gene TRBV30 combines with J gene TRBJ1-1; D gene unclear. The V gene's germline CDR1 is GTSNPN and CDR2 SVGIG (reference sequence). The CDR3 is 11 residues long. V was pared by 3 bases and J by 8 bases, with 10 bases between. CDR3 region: CAWSSLQEAFF. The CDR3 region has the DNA TGTGCCTGGAGCTCTCTTCAGGAAGCTTTCTTT.

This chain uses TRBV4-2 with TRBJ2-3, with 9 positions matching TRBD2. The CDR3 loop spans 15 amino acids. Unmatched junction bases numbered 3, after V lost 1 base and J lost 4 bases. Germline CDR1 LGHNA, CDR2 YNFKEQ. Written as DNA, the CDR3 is TGTGCCAGCAGCCAAGGGAAGCGGGGGGCAGATACGCAGTATTTT. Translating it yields CASSQGKRGADTQYF.

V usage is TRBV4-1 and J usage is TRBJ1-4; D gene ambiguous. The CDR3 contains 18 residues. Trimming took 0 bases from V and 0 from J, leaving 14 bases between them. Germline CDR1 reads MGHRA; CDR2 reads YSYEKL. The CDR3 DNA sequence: TGCGCCAGCAGCCAAGAGAATAGGGAGGATGCAACTAATGAAAAACTGTTTTTT. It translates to CASSQENREDATNEKLFF.

CDR3 region: CASSLEPTGETQYF. In DNA form, the CDR3 reads TGTGCCAGCAGTTTAGAACCCACGGGAGAGACCCAGTACTTC. The V call is TRBV27, the J call TRBJ2-5; D is uncertain. V dropped 2 bases and J dropped 4 bases, with 11 bases sitting between them. CDR1 and CDR2 from the germline V gene are MNHEY and SMNVEV (reference sequence). CDR3 size: 14 residues.

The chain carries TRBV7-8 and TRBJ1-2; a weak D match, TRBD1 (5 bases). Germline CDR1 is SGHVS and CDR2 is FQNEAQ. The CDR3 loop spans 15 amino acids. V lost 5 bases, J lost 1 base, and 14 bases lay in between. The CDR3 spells CASSPLDTDNYGYTF. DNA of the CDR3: TGTGCCAGCAGCCCCCTGGACACTGATAACTATGGCTACACCTTC.

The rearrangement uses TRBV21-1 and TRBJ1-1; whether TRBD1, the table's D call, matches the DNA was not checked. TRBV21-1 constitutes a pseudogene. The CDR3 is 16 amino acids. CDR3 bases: TGTGCCAGCAGCAATGTGGCAGGGAAGGAACACCCTGAAGCTTTCTTT. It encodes CASSNVAGKEHPEAFF.

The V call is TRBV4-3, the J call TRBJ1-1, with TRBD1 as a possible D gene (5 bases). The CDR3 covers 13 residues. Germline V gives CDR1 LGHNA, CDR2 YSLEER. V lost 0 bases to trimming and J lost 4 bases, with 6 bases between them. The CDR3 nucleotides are TGCGCCAGCAGCCAAGATACAGGCACTGAAGCTTTCTTT. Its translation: CASSQDTGTEAFF.

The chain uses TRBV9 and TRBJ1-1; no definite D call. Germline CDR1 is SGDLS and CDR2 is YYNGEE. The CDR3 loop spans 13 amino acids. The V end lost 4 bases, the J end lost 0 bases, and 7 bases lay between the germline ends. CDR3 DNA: TGTGCCAGCAGCATCGGGGTGAACACTGAAGCTTTCTTT. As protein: CASSIGVNTEAFF.

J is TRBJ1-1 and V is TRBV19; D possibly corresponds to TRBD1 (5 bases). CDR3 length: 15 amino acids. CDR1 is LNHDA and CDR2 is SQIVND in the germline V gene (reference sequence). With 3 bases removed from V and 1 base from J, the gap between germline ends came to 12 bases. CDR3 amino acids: CASSIARAGNTEAFF. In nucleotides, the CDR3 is TGTGCCAGTAGTATTGCCAGGGCTGGGAACACTGAAGCTTTCTTT. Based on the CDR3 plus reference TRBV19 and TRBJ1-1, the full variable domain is DGGITQSPKYLFRKEGQNVTLSCEQNLNHDAMYWYRQDPGQGLRLIYYSQIVNDFQKGDIAEGYSVSREKKESFPLTVTSAQKNPTAFYLCASSIARAGNTEAFFGQGTRLTVV.

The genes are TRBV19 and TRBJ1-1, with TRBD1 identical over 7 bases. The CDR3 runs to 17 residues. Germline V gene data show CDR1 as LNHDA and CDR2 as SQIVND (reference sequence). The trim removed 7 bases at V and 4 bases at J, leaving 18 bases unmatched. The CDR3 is CASTIQRLQGMGTEAFF. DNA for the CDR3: TGTGCCAGTACCATCCAACGTCTACAGGGGATGGGCACTGAAGCTTTCTTT.

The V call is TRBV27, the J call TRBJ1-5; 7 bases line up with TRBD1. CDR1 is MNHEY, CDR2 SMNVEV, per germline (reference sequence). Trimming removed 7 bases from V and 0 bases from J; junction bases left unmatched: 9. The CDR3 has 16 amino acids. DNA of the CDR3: TGTGCCAGCAAACAGGGGTCACCCTATAGCAATCAGCCCCAGCATTTT. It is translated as CASKQGSPYSNQPQHF.

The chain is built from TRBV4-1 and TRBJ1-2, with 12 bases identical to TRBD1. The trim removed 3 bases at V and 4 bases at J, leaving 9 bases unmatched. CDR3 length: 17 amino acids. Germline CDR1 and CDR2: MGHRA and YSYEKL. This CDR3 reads CASSQGQGAMIGYGYTF. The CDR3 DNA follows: TGCGCCAGCAGCCAGGGACAGGGGGCGATGATCGGCTATGGCTACACCTTC.

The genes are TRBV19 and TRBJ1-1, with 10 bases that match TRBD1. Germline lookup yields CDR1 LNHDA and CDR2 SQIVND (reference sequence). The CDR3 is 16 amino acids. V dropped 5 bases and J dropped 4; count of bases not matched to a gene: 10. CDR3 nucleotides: TGTGCCAGTAGTCCTCGGACAGGGGGGTCGGGCACTGAAGCTTTCTTT. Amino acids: CASSPRTGGSGTEAFF.

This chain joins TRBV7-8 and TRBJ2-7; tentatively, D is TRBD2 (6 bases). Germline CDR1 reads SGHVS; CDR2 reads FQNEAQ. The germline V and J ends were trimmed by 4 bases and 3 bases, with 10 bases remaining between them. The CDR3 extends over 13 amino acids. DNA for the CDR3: TGTGCCAGCAGCTCGGGACTCAACTACGAGCAGTACTTC. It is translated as CASSSGLNYEQYF.

The CDR3 DNA reads as TGTGCCAGCAGCCCCGCCGGGACAGCCCATGAAAAACTGTTTTTT. Translated, it gives CASSPAGTAHEKLFF. The gene calls are TRBV7-9 and TRBJ1-4, with TRBD1 identical over 7 bases. The V segment lost 5 bases and the J segment 6 bases; nucleotides outside the gene matches: 9. The CDR3 is made up of 15 amino acids. In germline, CDR1 is SEHNR, CDR2 FQNEAQ (reference sequence).